This section outlines one TCR beta chain sequence together with its context. What it binds is not known. J gave up 2 bases and V 1 base, and 2 bases lay outside the gene matches. The CDR3 extends over 15 amino acids. CDR1 and CDR2 (germline): SGHRS, YFSETQ. Libraries were prepared by immunoSEQ multiplex PCR; TCRdb keeps only in-frame clonotypes and omits some of them. The sample holds nearly 95,000 clones; 90% to 95% are singletons and the top ten take 2% to 3%. The data belong to a study of OX40 agonist ivuxolimab in advanced cancers. Whole-study results and caveats: With doses of 0.1 to 3.0 mg/kg, CD4+ and CD8+ blood T cells had undergone clonal expansion by week 6.

The chain recombines TRBV5-1 with TRBJ1-1, with 10 bases matching TRBD1. The source of this sequence is an adult with an advanced solid tumor such as melanoma, head and neck, liver or kidney cancer. The sample in question was CD4+ or CD8+ T cells sorted from blood, obtained in a trial of the OX40 agonist ivuxolimab. The CDR3 sequence: CASSLRQGANTEAFF. The CDR3 nucleotides read TGCGCCAGCAGCTTGCGACAGGGGGCTAACACTGAAGCTTTCTTT.